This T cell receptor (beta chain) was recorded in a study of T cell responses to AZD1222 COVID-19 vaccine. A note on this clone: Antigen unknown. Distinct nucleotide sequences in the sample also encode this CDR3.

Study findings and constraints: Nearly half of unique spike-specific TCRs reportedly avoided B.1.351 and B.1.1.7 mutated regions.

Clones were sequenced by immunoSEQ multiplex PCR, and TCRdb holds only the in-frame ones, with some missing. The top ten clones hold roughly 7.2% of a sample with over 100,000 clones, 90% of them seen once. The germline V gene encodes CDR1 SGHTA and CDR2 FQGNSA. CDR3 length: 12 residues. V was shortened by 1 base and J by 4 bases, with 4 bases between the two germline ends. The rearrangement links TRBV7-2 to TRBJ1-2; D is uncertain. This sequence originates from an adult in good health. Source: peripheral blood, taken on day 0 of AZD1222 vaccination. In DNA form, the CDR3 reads TGTGCCAGCAGCTTAGACGGCTATGGCTACACCTTC. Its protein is CASSLDGYGYTF. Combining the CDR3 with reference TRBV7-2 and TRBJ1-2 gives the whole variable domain GAGVSQSPSNKVTEKGKDVELRCDPISGHTALYWYRQSLGQGLEFLIYFQGNSAPDKSGLPSDRFSAERTGGSVSTLTIQRTQQEDSAVYLCASSLDGYGYTFGSGTRLTVV.